The 4 T cell receptor beta chains in this list originate from one sample, sequenced in a study of beta chain features in type 1 diabetes. Notes on the study in general: There was a moderate but significant shortening of TCRB CDR3s in all four CD4+ subsets of Type 1 diabetes patients.

Expressed TCRB transcripts were sequenced because the isolated RNA had all been reverse transcribed beforehand. Method: immunoSEQ multiplex PCR; TCRdb's copy keeps in-frame clones and lacks some. The sample contains 400,000 or so clones, around 10% of which appear only once. For these receptors, no antigen is known. The material sequenced was central memory CD4+ T cells from blood. All receptors come from a man aged 25 to 40 with type 1 diabetes.

This clone occurred many times. The V and J genes are TRBV14 and TRBJ2-7; the D gene is possibly TRBD2 (5 bases). The CDR3 loop spans 14 amino acids. Germline V gene sequence: CDR1 SGHDN, CDR2 FVKESK. Trimming cost V 3 bases and J 2 bases, with 11 bases left between them. The CDR3 DNA is TGTGCCAGCAGCCATTCAGCGGCGCCCTACGAGCAGTACTTC. This encodes CASSHSAAPYEQYF. Full variable domain (outside the CDR3, taken from reference TRBV14 and TRBJ2-7): EAGVTQFPSHSVIEKGQTVTLRCDPISGHDNLYWYRRVMGKEIKFLLHFVKESKQDESGMPNNRFLAERTGGTYSTLKVQPAELEDSGVYFCASSHSAAPYEQYFGPGTRLTVT.

This clone was counted many times. The V call is TRBV7-2, the J call TRBJ1-4, with D perhaps matching TRBD1 (5 bases). The germline gives CDR1 SGHTA, CDR2 FQGNSA. V shed 3 bases and J shed 8 bases, with 28 bases lying between them. There are 19 residues in the CDR3. The CDR3 DNA is TGTGCCAGCAGCTTGACCCGGTTCGCAGGGCGGAGGTTAGGGGAAAAACTGTTTTTT. Its translation is CASSLTRFAGRRLGEKLFF.

This clone was counted only a few times. The likely explanation is a read error, given a far larger clone one base away. The chain combines TRBV7-2 with TRBJ2-1; TRBD2 aligns across 8 bases. There are 15 residues in the CDR3. J was trimmed by 8 bases and V by 5 bases; bases with no gene match: 11. CDR1 is SGHTA and CDR2 is FQGNSA in the germline V gene. CDR3 sequence: CASSQAAGAVDEQFF. CDR3 coding DNA: TGTGCCAGCAGCCAAGCAGCGGGAGCGGTTGATGAGCAGTTCTTC.

The rearrangement links TRBV29-1 to TRBJ2-1; no clear D gene. Germline CDR1 SQVTM, CDR2 ANQGSEA. V lost 4 bases and J lost 2, with 12 bases in between. The CDR3 has 14 amino acids. Here the CDR3 reads CSVVTDSPYNEQFF. The CDR3 DNA reads TGCAGCGTTGTAACGGATTCCCCCTACAATGAGCAGTTCTTC.